These 9 T cell receptor beta chains originate from one sample sequenced in a study of T cell changes during pregnancy in multiple sclerosis. The method was immunoSEQ multiplex PCR; TCRdb's version includes in-frame clones alone and lacks a portion of them. The repertoire consists of about 64,000 clones, with roughly 92% occurring once and the leading ten covering 1.4%. The input for sequencing was peripheral blood, taken in the second trimester of pregnancy. The origin of the receptors is a female donor with multiple sclerosis, enrolled in a pregnancy study.

The chain carries TRBV7-9 and TRBJ2-2; TRBD2 aligns across 11 bases. Per the germline V gene, CDR1 is SEHNR and CDR2 is FQNEAQ (reference sequence). With V trimmed by 6 bases and J by 1 base, 4 bases remained unmatched. The CDR3 length is 16 residues. The CDR3 is CASSRGTSGNTGELFF. The CDR3 nucleotides are TGTGCCAGCAGTAGGGGGACTAGCGGGAACACCGGGGAGCTGTTTTTT.

V gene TRBV28 combines with J gene TRBJ1-1, with a possible D match to TRBD1 (5 bases). The V and J ends lost 2 bases and 3 bases respectively, with 13 bases between them. The CDR3 extends over 15 amino acids. CDR1 is MDHEN and CDR2 is SYDVKM in the germline V gene. CDR3 region: CASSLGDREYTEAFF. DNA for the CDR3: TGTGCCAGCAGTTTAGGTGACAGAGAATACACTGAAGCTTTCTTT. The variable domain in full, completed from reference TRBV28 and TRBJ1-1, reads DVKVTQSSRYLVKRTGEKVFLECVQDMDHENMFWYRQDPGLGLRLIYFSYDVKMKEKGDIPEGYSVSREKKERFSLILESASTNQTSMYLCASSLGDREYTEAFFGQGTRLTVV.

The J gene is TRBJ2-7, the V gene TRBV18; 11 nucleotides match TRBD1. The CDR3 consists of 15 residues. The ends lost 8 bases at V and 0 bases at J; junction bases unmatched: 6. Germline lookup yields CDR1 KGHSH and CDR2 LQKENI. The CDR3 coding sequence is TGTGCCAGCGGGTGGGACAGGGGGATCTCCTACGAGCAGTACTTC. Translated: CASGWDRGISYEQYF.

The chain employs TRBV2 and TRBJ2-1; TRBD1 aligns across 10 bases. CDR1 is SNHLY, CDR2 FYNNEI, per germline. The CDR3 is made up of 15 amino acids. The junction had 5 bases not matched to a gene; V was cut back by 2 bases and J by 7 bases. This CDR3 is CASSEIRGQGNEQFF. As DNA, the CDR3 is TGTGCCAGCAGTGAAATAAGGGGACAGGGGAATGAGCAGTTCTTC.

V and J are TRBV5-1 and TRBJ2-2; 9 bases align to TRBD1. The CDR3 is made up of 14 amino acids. The ends lost 3 bases at V and 7 bases at J; junction bases unmatched: 4. CDR1 is SGHRS, CDR2 YFSETQ, per germline. For the CDR3, the DNA is TGCGCCAGCAGCTCGGGACAGGGCGTCGGGGAGCTGTTTTTT. It translates to CASSSGQGVGELFF.

This chain uses TRBV27 with TRBJ2-7; D is uncertain. CDR3 size: 14 residues. Germline lookup yields CDR1 MNHEY and CDR2 SMNVEV (reference sequence). The ends were cut back, 0 bases at V and 1 base at J, with 7 bases in the middle. For the CDR3, the DNA is TGTGCCAGCAGTTTATCTGCTAGATCCTACGAGCAGTACTTC. It encodes CASSLSARSYEQYF.

The rearrangement joins TRBV28 to TRBJ2-5, with TRBD2 matching over 12 bases. Germline CDR1 reads MDHEN; CDR2 reads SYDVKM. The CDR3 length is 15 residues. The J segment lost 4 bases and the V segment lost 6 bases, leaving 6 bases of the junction unmatched. The CDR3 reads CASSLAGGPRETQYF. CDR3 in DNA: TGTGCCAGCAGCCTAGCGGGAGGGCCTCGAGAGACCCAGTACTTC. The full variable domain, rest sourced from reference TRBV28 and TRBJ2-5, is DVKVTQSSRYLVKRTGEKVFLECVQDMDHENMFWYRQDPGLGLRLIYFSYDVKMKEKGDIPEGYSVSREKKERFSLILESASTNQTSMYLCASSLAGGPRETQYFGPGTRLLVL.

Here the CDR3 DNA reads TGTGCCAGTAGTAGTAGAGTCATAGCGGGAGGTACTCTGGGGAAAACCGGGGAGCTGTTTTTT. As protein: CASSSRVIAGGTLGKTGELFF. J is TRBJ2-2 and V is TRBV19; 10 nucleotides align to TRBD2. J lost 5 bases, V lost 4 bases, and 22 bases had no gene match. Germline values: CDR1 LNHDA, CDR2 SQIVND (reference sequence). The CDR3 length is 21 residues.

This clone has just one count. The J gene is TRBJ2-4, the V gene TRBV5-5; D may be TRBD1 (5 bases). The CDR3 consists of 14 residues. From germline, CDR1 is SGHKS and CDR2 YYEKEE (reference sequence). The V end was cut by 0 bases, the J end by 8 bases, with 12 bases between. The CDR3 protein is CASSLEWGSDIQYF. CDR3 nucleotides: TGTGCCAGCAGCTTGGAATGGGGCAGCGACATTCAGTACTTC.